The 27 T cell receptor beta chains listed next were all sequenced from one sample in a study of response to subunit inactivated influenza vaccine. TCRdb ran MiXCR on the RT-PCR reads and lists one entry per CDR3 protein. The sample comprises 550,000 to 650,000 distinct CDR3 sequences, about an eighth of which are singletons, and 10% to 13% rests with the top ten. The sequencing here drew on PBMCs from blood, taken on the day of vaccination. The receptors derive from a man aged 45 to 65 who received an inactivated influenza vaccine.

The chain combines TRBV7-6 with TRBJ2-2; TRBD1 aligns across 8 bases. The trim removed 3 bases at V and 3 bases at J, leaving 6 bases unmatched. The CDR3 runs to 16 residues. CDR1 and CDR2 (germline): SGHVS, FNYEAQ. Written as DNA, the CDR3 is TGTGCCAGCAGCTTCCCAGGGGGCGTCGACACCGGGGAGCTGTTTTTT. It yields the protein CASSFPGGVDTGELFF.

The CDR3 here is CASSLFQKNEKLFF. Here the CDR3 DNA reads TGTGCCAGCAGTTTGTTTCAGAAGAATGAAAAACTGTTTTTT. The genes are TRBV28 and TRBJ1-4; no definite D call. Germline CDR1 reads MDHEN; CDR2 reads SYDVKM. Trimming pared 3 bases from V and 5 bases from J, leaving 10 bases between. The CDR3 sequence is 14 residues long.

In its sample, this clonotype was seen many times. In nucleotides, the CDR3 is TGTGCCAGCAGCCCCGTTAAAGCGGGGATTACCTACGAGCAGTACTTC. It yields the protein CASSPVKAGITYEQYF. This chain joins TRBV7-2 and TRBJ2-7; 7 bases are shared with TRBD2. The CDR3 totals 16 residues. Germline values: CDR1 SGHTA, CDR2 FQGNSA. With V trimmed by 5 bases and J by 2 bases, 12 bases remained unmatched.

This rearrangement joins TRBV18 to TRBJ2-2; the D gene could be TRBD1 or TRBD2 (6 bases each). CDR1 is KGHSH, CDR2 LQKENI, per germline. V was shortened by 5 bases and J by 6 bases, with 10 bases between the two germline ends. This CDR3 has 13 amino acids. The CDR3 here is CASSIGGSGELFF. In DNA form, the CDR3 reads TGTGCCAGCTCAATCGGGGGCTCCGGGGAGCTGTTTTTT. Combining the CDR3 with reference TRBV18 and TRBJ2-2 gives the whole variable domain NAGVMQNPRHLVRRRGQEARLRCSPMKGHSHVYWYRQLPEEGLKFMVYLQKENIIDESGMPKERFSAEFPKEGPSILRIQQVVRGDSAAYFCASSIGGSGELFFGEGSRLTVL.

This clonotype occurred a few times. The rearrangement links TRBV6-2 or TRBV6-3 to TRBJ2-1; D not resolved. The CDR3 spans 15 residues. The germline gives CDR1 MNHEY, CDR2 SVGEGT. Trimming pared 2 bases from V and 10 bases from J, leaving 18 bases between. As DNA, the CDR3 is TGTGCCAGCAGTTACGGGCTAGTGGGCCTTCTGGAGCAGTTCTTC. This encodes CASSYGLVGLLEQFF.

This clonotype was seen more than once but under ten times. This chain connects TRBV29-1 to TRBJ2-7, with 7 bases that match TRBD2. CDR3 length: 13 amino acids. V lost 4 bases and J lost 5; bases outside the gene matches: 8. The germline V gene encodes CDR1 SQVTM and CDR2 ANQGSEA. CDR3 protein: CSVAGGRFHEQYF. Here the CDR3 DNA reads TGCAGCGTTGCTGGCGGGAGATTCCACGAGCAGTACTTC.

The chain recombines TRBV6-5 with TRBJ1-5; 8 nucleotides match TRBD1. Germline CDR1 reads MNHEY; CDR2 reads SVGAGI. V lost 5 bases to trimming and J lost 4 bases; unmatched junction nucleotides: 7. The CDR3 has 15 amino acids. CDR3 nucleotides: TGTGCCAGCAGTCACAGGGGGGGGCCTAATCAGCCCCAGCATTTT. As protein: CASSHRGGPNQPQHF.

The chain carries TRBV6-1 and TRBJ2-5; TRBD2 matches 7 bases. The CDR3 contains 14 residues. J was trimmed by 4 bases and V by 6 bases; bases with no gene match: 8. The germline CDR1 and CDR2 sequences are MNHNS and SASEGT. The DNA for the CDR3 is TGTGCCAGCAGCCGGACTAGTATTCCAGAGACCCAGTACTTC. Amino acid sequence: CASSRTSIPETQYF.

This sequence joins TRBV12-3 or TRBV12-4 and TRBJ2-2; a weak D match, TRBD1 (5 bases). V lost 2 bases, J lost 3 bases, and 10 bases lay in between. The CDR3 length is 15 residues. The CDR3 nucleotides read TGTGCCAGCAGTTTACGTGGGGCGGACACCGGGGAGCTGTTTTTT. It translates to CASSLRGADTGELFF.

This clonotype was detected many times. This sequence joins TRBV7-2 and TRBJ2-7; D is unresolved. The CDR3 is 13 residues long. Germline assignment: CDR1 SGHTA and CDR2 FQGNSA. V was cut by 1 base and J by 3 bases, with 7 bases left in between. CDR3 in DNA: TGTGCCAGCAGCTTAGAACTTAGCTACGAGCAGTACTTC. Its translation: CASSLELSYEQYF. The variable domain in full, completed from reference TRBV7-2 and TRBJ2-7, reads GAGVSQSPSNKVTEKGKDVELRCDPISGHTALYWYRQSLGQGLEFLIYFQGNSAPDKSGLPSDRFSAERTGGSVSTLTIQRTQQEDSAVYLCASSLELSYEQYFGPGTRLTVT.

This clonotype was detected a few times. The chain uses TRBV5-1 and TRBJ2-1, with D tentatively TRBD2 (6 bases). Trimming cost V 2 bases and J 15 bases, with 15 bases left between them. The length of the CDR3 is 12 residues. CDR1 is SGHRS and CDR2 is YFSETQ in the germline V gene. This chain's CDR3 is CASSFQWGDWFF. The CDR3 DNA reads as TGCGCCAGCAGCTTCCAATGGGGGGATTGGTTCTTC.

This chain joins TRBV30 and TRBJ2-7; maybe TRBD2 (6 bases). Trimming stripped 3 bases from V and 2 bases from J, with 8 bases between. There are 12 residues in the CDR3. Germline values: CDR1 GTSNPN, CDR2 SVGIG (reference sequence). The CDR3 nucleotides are TGTGCCTGGAGCTGGGGGGCCTACGAGCAGTACTTC. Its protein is CAWSWGAYEQYF.

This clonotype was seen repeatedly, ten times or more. CDR3 coding DNA: TGTGCCAGCAGTTTCGGGTGGGGGGCTAGCACAGATACGCAGTATTTT. Translated, it gives CASSFGWGASTDTQYF. V usage is TRBV12-3 or TRBV12-4 and J usage is TRBJ2-3, with D perhaps being TRBD1 or TRBD2 (6 bases each). V dropped 3 bases and J dropped 0 bases, with 13 bases sitting between them. The CDR3 covers 16 residues.

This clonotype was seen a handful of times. For the CDR3, the DNA is TGTGCCAGCAGTGAGGGGGCTAGCGGGAGTTACGAGCAGTACTTC. This gives the protein CASSEGASGSYEQYF. The chain recombines TRBV28 with TRBJ2-7, with 10 bases fitting TRBD2. V lost 5 bases, J lost 4 bases, and 8 bases stayed unmatched. Germline-derived CDR1 and CDR2 are MDHEN and SYDVKM. The CDR3 has 15 amino acids.

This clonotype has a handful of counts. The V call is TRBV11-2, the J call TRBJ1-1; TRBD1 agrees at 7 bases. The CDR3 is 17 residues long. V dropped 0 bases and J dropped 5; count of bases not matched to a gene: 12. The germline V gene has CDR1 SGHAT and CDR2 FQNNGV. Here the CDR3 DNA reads TGTGCCAGCAGCTTAGATAGGTTCAGGGGGATAGGGACTGAAGCTTTCTTT. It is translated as CASSLDRFRGIGTEAFF.

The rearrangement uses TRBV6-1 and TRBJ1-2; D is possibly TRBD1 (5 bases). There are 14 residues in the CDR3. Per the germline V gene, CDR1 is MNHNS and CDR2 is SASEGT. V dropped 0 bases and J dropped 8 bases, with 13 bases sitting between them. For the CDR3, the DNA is TGTGCCAGCAGTGAAGCGATAAGGGGCGGCGGCTACACCTTC. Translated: CASSEAIRGGGYTF.

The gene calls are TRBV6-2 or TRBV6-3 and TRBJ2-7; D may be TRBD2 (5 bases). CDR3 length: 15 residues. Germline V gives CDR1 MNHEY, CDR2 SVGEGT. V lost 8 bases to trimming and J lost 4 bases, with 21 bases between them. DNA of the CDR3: TGTGCCAGCTTAACCCGACGGTCCGGCGGGTACGAGCAGTACTTC. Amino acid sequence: CASLTRRSGGYEQYF.

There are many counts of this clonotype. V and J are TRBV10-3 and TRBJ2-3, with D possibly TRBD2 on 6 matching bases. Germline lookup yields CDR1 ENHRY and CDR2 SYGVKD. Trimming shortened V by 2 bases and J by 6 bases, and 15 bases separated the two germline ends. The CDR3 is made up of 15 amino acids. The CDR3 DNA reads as TGTGCCATCAGTGAGGGTAGGAGGGAGTCTGATACGCAGTATTTT. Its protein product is CAISEGRRESDTQYF.

Here the CDR3 reads CASSLVRNSQETQYF. The DNA for the CDR3 is TGTGCCAGCAGCTTAGTGCGGAATTCCCAAGAGACCCAGTACTTC. The chain links TRBV7-2 to TRBJ2-5, with D unclear. There are 15 residues in the CDR3. The V gene's germline CDR1 is SGHTA and CDR2 FQGNSA. With 1 base removed from V and 1 base from J, the gap between germline ends came to 10 bases.

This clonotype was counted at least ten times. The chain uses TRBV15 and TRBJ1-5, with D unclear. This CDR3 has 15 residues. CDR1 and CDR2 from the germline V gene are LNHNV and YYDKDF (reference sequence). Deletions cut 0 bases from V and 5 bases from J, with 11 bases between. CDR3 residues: CATSRDPGGDQPQHF. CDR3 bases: TGTGCCACCAGCAGAGATCCGGGCGGGGATCAGCCCCAGCATTTT. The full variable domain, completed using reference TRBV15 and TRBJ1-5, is DAMVIQNPRYQVTQFGKPVTLSCSQTLNHNVMYWYQQKSSQAPKLLFHYYDKDFNNEADTPDNFQSRRPNTSFCFLDIRSPGLGDTAMYLCATSRDPGGDQPQHFGDGTRLSIL.

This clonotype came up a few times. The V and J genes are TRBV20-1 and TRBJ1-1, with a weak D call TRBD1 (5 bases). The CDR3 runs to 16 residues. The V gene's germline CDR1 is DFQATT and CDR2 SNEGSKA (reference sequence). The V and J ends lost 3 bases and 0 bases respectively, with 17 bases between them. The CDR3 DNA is TGCAGTGCTAGCTTTGTCAGGGCGGTTTTGAACACTGAAGCTTTCTTT. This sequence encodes CSASFVRAVLNTEAFF.

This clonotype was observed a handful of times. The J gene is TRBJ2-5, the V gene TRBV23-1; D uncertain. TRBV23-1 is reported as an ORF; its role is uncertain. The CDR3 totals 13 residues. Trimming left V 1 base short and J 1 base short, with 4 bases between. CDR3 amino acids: CASSQYGQETQYF. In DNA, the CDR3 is TGCGCCAGCAGTCAATACGGCCAAGAGACCCAGTACTTC.

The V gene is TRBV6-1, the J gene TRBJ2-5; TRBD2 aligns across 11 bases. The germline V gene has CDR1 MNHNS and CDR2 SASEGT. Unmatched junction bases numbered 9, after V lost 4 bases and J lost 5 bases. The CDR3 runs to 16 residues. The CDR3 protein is CASSARTSGSRETQYF. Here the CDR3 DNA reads TGTGCCAGCAGTGCACGGACTAGCGGGTCCAGGGAGACCCAGTACTTC.

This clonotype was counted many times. The CDR3 nucleotides read TGTGCCAGCACCGAGACAGGGAAAGGTGGCTACACCTTC. It encodes CASTETGKGGYTF. This rearrangement joins TRBV6-1 to TRBJ1-2; 7 bases align to TRBD1. Germline CDR1 is MNHNS and CDR2 is SASEGT. The CDR3 contains 13 residues. Trimming at V came to 7 bases and at J to 7 bases, leaving 9 bases not matched to a gene.

CDR3 residues: CASSTPGEKWETQYF. The DNA of the CDR3 is TGTGCCAGCAGCACGCCGGGTGAGAAGTGGGAGACCCAGTACTTC. This rearrangement joins TRBV5-4 to TRBJ2-5; D not resolved. Germline values: CDR1 SGHNT, CDR2 YYREEE (reference sequence). The CDR3 is 15 amino acids. The V gene lost 4 bases and the J gene lost 5 bases, with 18 bases spanning the gap.

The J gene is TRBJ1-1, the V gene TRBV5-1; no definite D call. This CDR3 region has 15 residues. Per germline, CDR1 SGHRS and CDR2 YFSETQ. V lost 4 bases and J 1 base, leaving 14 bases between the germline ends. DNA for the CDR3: TGCGCCAGCAGCCCACCCGGACGGTCGAACACTGAAGCTTTCTTT. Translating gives CASSPPGRSNTEAFF. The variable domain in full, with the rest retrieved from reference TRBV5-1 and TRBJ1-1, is KAGVTQTPRYLIKTRGQQVTLSCSPISGHRSVSWYQQTPGQGLQFLFEYFSETQRNKGNFPGRFSGRQFSNSRSEMNVSTLELGDSALYLCASSPPGRSNTEAFFGQGTRLTVV.

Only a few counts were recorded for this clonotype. The CDR3, as DNA: TGTGCCAGCAGAAAGCCGGGGACAGGGGATGAGACCCAGTACTTC. This gives the protein CASRKPGTGDETQYF. The chain uses TRBV27 and TRBJ2-5, with TRBD1 identical over 10 bases. CDR3 length: 15 amino acids. CDR1 is MNHEY, CDR2 SMNVEV, per germline (reference sequence). Losses at the gene ends were 6 bases for V and 5 bases for J; bases not matched to a gene: 9.